The clone carrying this TCR beta chain was detected ten times or more. Its antigen remains unknown. This CDR3 is built from 14 residues. V was shortened by 1 base and J by 4 bases, with 9 bases between the two germline ends. The germline CDR1 and CDR2 sequences are SGHTS and YDEGEE. Patients sequenced had flow cytometry evidence of CD8+CD57+ cell expansion. The TCR beta profiling, which covered VDJ combination and CDR3 sequence, was carried out using genomic DNA as the template. TCRdb itself ran the reads through MiXCR, one entry per CDR3 protein. The sample records over 150,000 distinct CDR3 sequences, around 50% being singletons. This sample is drawn from a study of CD8+CD57+ T cells in acquired aplastic anemia. On the study more broadly: The sorted CD4+ and CD8+ cells yielded an average approximately 3 ug of DNA.

Findings and limits, study-wide: Over 25 shared CD8+ CDR3s appeared highly expressed within patients' immunodominant clones.

The receptor's source is a human donor with aplastic anemia. Sequencing was carried out using sorted CD4+, CD8+, or CD8+CD57+ T cells (not recorded which) from PBMCs. The V gene is TRBV5-8, the J gene TRBJ2-4; TRBD1 might be the D (5 bases). The CDR3 sequence is CASSLFDRKNIQYF. CDR3 bases: TGTGCCAGCAGCTTGTTCGACAGAAAAAACATTCAGTACTTC.